This record looks at one T cell receptor beta chain sequence and its context. Its antigen is unknown. One base away there is no much larger clone; base qualities are not given. The V end loses 4 bases and the J end loses 7 bases, and a stretch of 11 bases separates them. There are 13 amino acids in the CDR3, from cysteine to phenylalanine inclusive. This entry keeps only the CDR3 DNA: 39 bases, framed from base 1. CDR1 and CDR2 are read off the germline V gene (reference sequence) as GTSNPN and SVGIG. The data were obtained in a study of CD8 T cells in Susac syndrome (dated by TCRdb to the late 2010s). Context from the whole study: Among the Susac syndrome patients who were sequenced, clinically active disease was present in six and clinical remission was observed in fewer than ten. At the time of blood withdrawal, Susac syndrome patients were either therapy-naive, taking corticosteroids (with some also receiving IVIg), or on IVIg alone. Repertoire sequencing was used to test whether CD8+ T cell activation and differentiation in Susac syndrome was antigen driven.

Overall study results and their limits: The study acknowledged that relatively few individuals were included in the TCR sequencing and HLA analysis. The CD4+ T cell repertoire of patients with Susac syndrome showed no detectable clonal expansion.

RNA was extracted with the RNeasy kit and roughly 0.45 to 1 ug was reverse transcribed using random hexamers. TCR beta CDR3 regions were amplified with the immunoSEQ multiplex PCR assay covering 54 Vbeta and 13 Jbeta segments. PCR amplification bias was corrected using a synthetic template baseline for primer optimization and computational correction. In the authors' own workflow: Reads were annotated to V, D and J genes according to IMGT and were analyzed with immunoSEQ Analyzer, with only productive sequences retained. Clonality was calculated as one minus the Shannon entropy normalized by log2 of the number of productive unique sequences. For each patient and control, public and private clones were evaluated within the 100 most prevalent clones. A clone was defined as Susac-specific if it was absent from the healthy and MS cohorts, from more than 850 published viral clones and from other ImmuneACCESS disease sequences. TCRdb passed the public sequencing reads through fastp at Q25 and MiXCR, retaining productive beta sequences. Duplicate CDR3 protein sequences are folded into a single record with the most common DNA and genes. These V and J calls originate from TCRdb's pipeline instead of the authors' own analysis. The sample records under 300,000 distinct CDR3 sequences, 90% to 96% of which are singletons. The top ten constitute 0.1% of the sample.

High-throughput TCR beta sequencing profiled peripheral blood CD8+ and CD4+ T cells from healthy donors, Susac syndrome patients and multiple sclerosis patients. The Susac syndrome patients fulfilled recently defined diagnostic criteria for definite or probable disease. Bulk CD8+ and CD4+ T cells were purified magnetically by negative isolation, whereas CD8+ TEMRA cells were enriched by FACS. Blood was drawn into EDTA tubes, processed within 24 hours, and PBMCs were isolated by density gradient centrifugation. PBMCs intended for TCR sequencing were frozen in liquid nitrogen and were later thawed in a 37 degrees C water bath. A purity of at least 90% was achieved for sorted or isolated CD4+, CD8+ and CD8+ TEMRA cells.

The clonotype comes from a human donor with Susac syndrome. The rearrangement joined TRBV30 to TRBJ1-6, with the D gene not clear enough to name. Sample: CD4+ T cells from PBMCs. The DNA sequence follows: TGTGCCTGGAACCTTGCTAACAATTCACCCCTCCACTTT. Its protein product is CAWNLANNSPLHF.